This T cell receptor beta chain was identified in a study of cytomegalovirus exposure and HLA in healthy donors. The PCR used 60 Vbeta and 13 Jbeta primers. Assay: immunoSEQ multiplex PCR; the TCRdb copy retains only in-frame clones and omits some. The sample holds 150,000 to 200,000 clones; 75% to 90% are singletons and the top ten take 1.5% to 2%. The V end lost 6 bases, the J end lost 7 bases, and 18 bases lay between the germline ends. The CDR3 has 14 residues. The germline CDR1 and CDR2 sequences are WNHNN and SYGVQD (reference sequence). The TCR was taken from a woman between 18 and 30 years old in good health and CMV-seronegative. V gene TRBV10-1 combines with J gene TRBJ1-2, with D possibly being TRBD1 (5 bases). The sample was PBMCs. The CDR3, as DNA: TGCGCCAGCAGGCGGGACCCCGAGGGTTCTGGCTACACCTTC. This gives the protein CASRRDPEGSGYTF.